The T cell receptor beta chain under discussion was sequenced for a study of PD-L1 blockade in urothelial cancer. Study overall: Bladder-origin urothelial cancer in males described most of the roughly 30 patients. Reported median T cell count for blood samples was 110,000 to 150,000.

The table came from immunoSEQ multiplex PCR; TCRdb's copy has only in-frame clones and leaves some out. Of roughly 100,000 clones in the sample, 70% to 90% were seen once. Indicated time point: peripheral blood 6 weeks after treatment start. CDR1 is MNHNS and CDR2 is SASEGT in the germline V gene. V lost 0 bases to trimming and J lost 5 bases; unmatched junction nucleotides: 6. The CDR3 totals 15 residues. The sequences come from PBMCs, collected around atezolizumab (anti-PD-L1) treatment. The chain is built from TRBV6-1 and TRBJ1-1, with 7 positions matching TRBD1. This clonotype was obtained from a man aged 65 to 79 with urothelial cancer. The CDR3 coding sequence is TGTGCCAGCAGTGAAGCGAGTAGGGGGCGTACTGAAGCTTTCTTT. It specifies CASSEASRGRTEAFF.